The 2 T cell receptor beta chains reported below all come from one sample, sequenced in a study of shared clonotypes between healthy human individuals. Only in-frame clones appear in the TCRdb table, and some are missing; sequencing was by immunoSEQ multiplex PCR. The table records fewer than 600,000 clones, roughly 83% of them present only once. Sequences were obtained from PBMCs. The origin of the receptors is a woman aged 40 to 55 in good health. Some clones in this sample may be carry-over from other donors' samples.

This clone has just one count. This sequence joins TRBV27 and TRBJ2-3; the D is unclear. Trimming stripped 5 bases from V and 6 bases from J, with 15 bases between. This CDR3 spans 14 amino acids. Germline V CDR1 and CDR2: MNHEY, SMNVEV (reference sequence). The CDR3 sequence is CASSPRSPRDTQYF. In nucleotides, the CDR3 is TGTGCCAGCAGTCCCCGTAGCCCTAGGGATACGCAGTATTTT.

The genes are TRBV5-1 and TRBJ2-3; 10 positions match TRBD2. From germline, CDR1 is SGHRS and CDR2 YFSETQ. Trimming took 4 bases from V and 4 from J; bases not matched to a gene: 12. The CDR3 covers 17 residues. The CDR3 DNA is TGCGCCAGCAGCCAAGGAGGGCTAGCGGGAGCGGCAGATACGCAGTATTTT. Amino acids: CASSQGGLAGAADTQYF.